The rows below give T cell receptor beta chains drawn from one sample of a study of blood T cell repertoires in COVID-19. Produced via immunoSEQ multiplex PCR; TCRdb's table is partial and in-frame only. The data contain 270,000 or so clones, more than 75% of them singletons. The sample was PBMCs or T cells enriched from blood (not recorded which). These receptors were taken from a woman between 35 and 50 years old with acute COVID-19. The CDR3 runs from the conserved cysteine through the conserved F or W. D genes are given only for firm matches. Rows give clone size only sometimes, using once, few, many, or a class for an expanded clone.

j_gene: TRBJ2-3
d_gene: TRBD2
abundance: NA
v_gene: TRBV7-8
CDR3aa: CASSLAGRGGTDTQYF
CDR3nt: TGTGCCAGCAGCTTAGCGGGTCGGGGGGGCACAGATACGCAGTATTTT

j_gene: TRBJ1-6
d_gene: NA
abundance: NA
v_gene: TRBV5-4
CDR3aa: CASSTAPGSGNSPLHF
CDR3nt: TGTGCCAGCAGCACAGCCCCGGGGTCGGGGAATTCACCCCTCCACTTT

j_gene: TRBJ2-5
d_gene: NA
abundance: NA
v_gene: TRBV2
CDR3aa: CASKQSETQYF
CDR3nt: TGTGCCAGCAAGCAATCGGAGACCCAGTACTTC

j_gene: TRBJ2-7
d_gene: TRBD1
abundance: NA
v_gene: TRBV6-5
CDR3aa: CASRSGTVAYEQYF
CDR3nt: TGTGCCAGCAGATCCGGGACAGTTGCCTACGAGCAGTACTTC

j_gene: TRBJ2-1
d_gene: TRBD2
abundance: NA
v_gene: TRBV7-3
CDR3aa: CASSLNLREGLVHEQFF
CDR3nt: TGTGCCAGCAGCTTAAACCTACGGGAGGGCCTTGTCCATGAGCAGTTCTTC

j_gene: TRBJ2-7
d_gene: TRBD2
abundance: NA
v_gene: TRBV7-2
CDR3aa: CASRRLAGEVREQYF
CDR3nt: TGTGCCAGCAGGAGACTAGCGGGAGAGGTACGCGAGCAGTACTTC

j_gene: TRBJ2-2
d_gene: NA
abundance: NA
v_gene: TRBV2
CDR3aa: CASRPDRNTGELFF
CDR3nt: TGTGCCAGCAGACCCGACAGAAACACCGGGGAGCTGTTTTTT

j_gene: TRBJ2-3
d_gene: TRBD2
abundance: once
v_gene: TRBV7-3
CDR3aa: CASSQTSVTDTQYF
CDR3nt: TGTGCCAGCAGCCAGACTAGCGTCACAGATACGCAGTATTTT

j_gene: TRBJ2-7
d_gene: NA
abundance: NA
v_gene: TRBV7-2
CDR3aa: CASSFGATNSYEQYF
CDR3nt: TGTGCCAGCAGCTTTGGGGCCACAAATTCCTACGAGCAGTACTTC

j_gene: TRBJ1-3
d_gene: TRBD1
abundance: NA
v_gene: TRBV11-2
CDR3aa: CASSLHPTGAGNTIYF
CDR3nt: TGTGCCAGCAGCTTACATCCGACAGGGGCTGGAAACACCATATATTTT

j_gene: TRBJ1-1
d_gene: NA
abundance: few
v_gene: TRBV19
CDR3aa: CASSSTRGKMNTEAFF
CDR3nt: TGTGCCAGTAGTAGCACGAGGGGGAAGATGAACACTGAAGCTTTCTTT

j_gene: TRBJ1-3
d_gene: NA
abundance: NA
v_gene: TRBV5-1
CDR3aa: CASSLDRGGNTIYF
CDR3nt: TGCGCCAGCAGCTTGGACCGAGGGGGAAACACCATATATTTT

j_gene: TRBJ2-5
d_gene: TRBD1
abundance: NA
v_gene: TRBV6-6
CDR3aa: CASSSHTGQGETQYF
CDR3nt: TGTGCCAGCAGTTCCCACACGGGACAGGGAGAGACCCAGTACTTC

j_gene: TRBJ1-2
d_gene: NA
abundance: once
v_gene: TRBV7-6
CDR3aa: CASSSSGVHGYTF
CDR3nt: TGTGCCAGCAGCTCTTCAGGGGTACACGGCTACACCTTC

j_gene: TRBJ1-1
d_gene: NA
abundance: NA
v_gene: TRBV7-9
CDR3aa: CASSFREGNTEAFF
CDR3nt: TGTGCCAGCAGCTTCCGGGAAGGTAACACTGAAGCTTTCTTT

j_gene: TRBJ1-6
d_gene: NA
abundance: NA
v_gene: TRBV4-2
CDR3aa: CASSQPNSPLHF
CDR3nt: TGTGCCAGCAGCCAACCGAATTCACCCCTCCACTTT